Listed below are T cell receptor beta chains from one sample, sequenced in a study of T cells after yellow fever vaccination. Each CDR3 protein is one row after TCRdb ran MiXCR on the 5' RACE reads. The table includes about 320,000 distinct CDR3 sequences, approximately 4% detected once. The starting material was PBMCs, obtained 15 days after the yellow fever booster vaccination. These receptors were obtained from a man younger than 35 who received the YFV17D yellow fever vaccine. CDR3s include the opening cysteine and the closing phenylalanine or tryptophan. A D gene is named only where the DNA matches it firmly. Not every row has a clone size; where given, it reads once, few, many or a size class.

CDR3aa: CASSLGGLGSNEQFF
CDR3nt: TGTGCCAGCAGCTTAGGGGGACTGGGGTCTAATGAGCAGTTCTTC
d_gene: -
j_gene: TRBJ2-1
len: 15
abundance: many
v_gene: TRBV7-2

CDR3aa: CATSRDWDRLDNEQFF
CDR3nt: TGTGCCACCAGCAGAGATTGGGACAGGCTAGACAATGAGCAGTTCTTC
d_gene: TRBD1
j_gene: TRBJ2-1
len: 16
abundance: many
v_gene: TRBV15

CDR3aa: CSVDGAGRGGYTF
CDR3nt: TGCAGCGTTGACGGGGCAGGGCGTGGGGGCTACACCTTC
d_gene: -
j_gene: TRBJ1-2
len: 13
abundance: many
v_gene: TRBV29-1

CDR3aa: CASSRDRVRYGYTF
CDR3nt: TGCGCCAGCAGCCGGGACAGGGTTCGGTATGGCTACACCTTC
d_gene: TRBD1
j_gene: TRBJ1-2
len: 14
abundance: many
v_gene: TRBV4-1

CDR3aa: CASSQELRFGQKEAFF
CDR3nt: TGCGCCAGCAGCCAAGAGTTGCGGTTCGGGCAGAAAGAAGCTTTCTTT
d_gene: -
j_gene: TRBJ1-1
len: 16
abundance: few
v_gene: TRBV4-3

CDR3aa: CSAPNPGANVLTF
CDR3nt: TGCAGTGCGCCGAACCCTGGGGCCAACGTCCTGACTTTC
d_gene: -
j_gene: TRBJ2-6
len: 13
abundance: -
v_gene: TRBV20-1

CDR3aa: CASSLEVGNTIYF
CDR3nt: TGTGCCAGCAGTTTAGAGGTTGGGAACACCATATATTTT
d_gene: -
j_gene: TRBJ1-3
len: 13
abundance: many
v_gene: TRBV12-3/TRBV12-4

CDR3aa: CASSRVGTGELFF
CDR3nt: TGTGCCAGCAGTAGGGTAGGGACCGGGGAGCTGTTTTTT
d_gene: -
j_gene: TRBJ2-2
len: 13
abundance: -
v_gene: TRBV6-2/TRBV6-3

CDR3aa: CSATLRPRNTEAFF
CDR3nt: TGCAGTGCCACACTAAGGCCCAGGAACACTGAAGCTTTCTTT
d_gene: -
j_gene: TRBJ1-1
len: 14
abundance: many
v_gene: TRBV20-1

CDR3aa: CASSVNRGLGETQYF
CDR3nt: TGTGCCAGCAGTGTTAACAGGGGGCTTGGGGAGACCCAGTACTTC
d_gene: TRBD1
j_gene: TRBJ2-5
len: 15
abundance: -
v_gene: TRBV2

CDR3aa: CASSLGMTEAFF
CDR3nt: TGTGCCAGCAGCCTGGGGATGACTGAAGCTTTCTTT
d_gene: -
j_gene: TRBJ1-1
len: 12
abundance: many
v_gene: TRBV7-9

CDR3aa: CASSQDLRISPGRGRDTQYF
CDR3nt: TGTGCCAGCAGCCAAGATCTCCGAATCTCTCCGGGGCGGGGCAGAGATACGCAGTATTTT
d_gene: -
j_gene: TRBJ2-3
len: 20
abundance: few
v_gene: TRBV3-1

CDR3aa: CASSTRTGNTGELFF
CDR3nt: TGTGCCAGCAGCACGCGGACAGGGAACACCGGGGAGCTGTTTTTT
d_gene: TRBD1
j_gene: TRBJ2-2
len: 15
abundance: -
v_gene: TRBV11-3

CDR3aa: CASSQDIQGRRYGYTF
CDR3nt: TGTGCCAGCAGCCAAGATATCCAAGGACGACGCTATGGCTACACCTTC
d_gene: -
j_gene: TRBJ1-2
len: 16
abundance: many
v_gene: TRBV4-2

CDR3aa: CAWSVTGDEAFF
CDR3nt: TGTGCCTGGAGTGTAACCGGAGATGAAGCTTTCTTT
d_gene: -
j_gene: TRBJ1-1
len: 12
abundance: -
v_gene: TRBV30

CDR3aa: CASSLRHEQYF
CDR3nt: TGTGCCAGCAGCCTAAGACACGAGCAGTACTTC
d_gene: -
j_gene: TRBJ2-7
len: 11
abundance: many
v_gene: TRBV7-2

CDR3aa: CASSQDGGLAGGYEQFF
CDR3nt: TGTGCCAGCAGCCAAGATGGGGGACTAGCGGGGGGATATGAGCAGTTCTTC
d_gene: TRBD2
j_gene: TRBJ2-1
len: 17
abundance: -
v_gene: TRBV3-1

CDR3aa: CASSYYRGRPLGDTQYF
CDR3nt: TGTGCCAGCAGTTACTACAGGGGGCGACCCCTCGGTGATACGCAGTATTTT
d_gene: TRBD1
j_gene: TRBJ2-3
len: 17
abundance: few
v_gene: TRBV27

CDR3aa: CASSLGGRQRNEKLFF
CDR3nt: TGCGCCAGCAGCCTCGGGGGACGGCAAAGGAACGAAAAACTGTTTTTT
d_gene: -
j_gene: TRBJ1-4
len: 16
abundance: many
v_gene: TRBV4-3

CDR3aa: CASSQDWGLAGDTDTQYF
CDR3nt: TGCGCCAGCAGCCAAGATTGGGGACTAGCGGGGGACACAGATACGCAGTATTTT
d_gene: TRBD2
j_gene: TRBJ2-3
len: 18
abundance: many
v_gene: TRBV4-1

CDR3aa: CASSPQGRGANEQFF
CDR3nt: TGCGCCAGCAGCCCCCAGGGTAGGGGTGCGAATGAGCAGTTCTTC
d_gene: -
j_gene: TRBJ2-1
len: 15
abundance: many
v_gene: TRBV4-1

CDR3aa: CAWSRGGTYYGYTF
CDR3nt: TGTGCCTGGAGCCGCGGCGGGACCTACTATGGCTACACCTTC
d_gene: -
j_gene: TRBJ1-2
len: 14
abundance: few
v_gene: TRBV30

CDR3aa: CSARRDLNQPQHF
CDR3nt: TGCAGTGCTAGACGGGACCTCAATCAGCCCCAGCATTTT
d_gene: -
j_gene: TRBJ1-5
len: 13
abundance: many
v_gene: TRBV20-1

CDR3aa: CATSRVTGGLAKNIQYF
CDR3nt: TGTGCCACCAGCAGAGTCACCGGGGGGCTAGCCAAAAACATTCAGTACTTC
d_gene: -
j_gene: TRBJ2-4
len: 17
abundance: few
v_gene: TRBV15

CDR3aa: CASSLGRGPPDTQSYF
CDR3nt: TGTGCCAGCAGCTTAGGCCGGGGGCCCCCAGATACGCAGTCGTATTTT
d_gene: -
j_gene: TRBJ2-3
len: 16
abundance: many
v_gene: TRBV7-2

CDR3aa: CATSRELGGHRIFARSNQPQHF
CDR3nt: TGTGCCACCAGCAGAGAACTAGGGGGGCATCGCATCTTTGCCCGTAGCAATCAGCCCCAGCATTTT
d_gene: -
j_gene: TRBJ1-5
len: 22
abundance: many
v_gene: TRBV15

CDR3aa: CASSQDLRSLDTQYF
CDR3nt: TGCGCCAGCAGCCAAGACCTTAGGAGTTTGGATACGCAGTATTTT
d_gene: -
j_gene: TRBJ2-3
len: 15
abundance: many
v_gene: TRBV4-3

CDR3aa: CASSFNPAGGVYNEQFF
CDR3nt: TGTGCCAGCAGTTTTAACCCAGCCGGGGGGGTCTACAATGAGCAGTTCTTC
d_gene: TRBD2
j_gene: TRBJ2-1
len: 17
abundance: few
v_gene: TRBV28

CDR3aa: CASSLATNTGELFF
CDR3nt: TGTGCCAGCAGCTTAGCAACGAACACCGGGGAGCTGTTTTTT
d_gene: -
j_gene: TRBJ2-2
len: 14
abundance: many
v_gene: TRBV7-2

CDR3aa: CSARESAYEQYF
CDR3nt: TGCAGTGCTAGAGAGTCGGCCTACGAGCAGTACTTC
d_gene: -
j_gene: TRBJ2-7
len: 12
abundance: many
v_gene: TRBV20-1

CDR3aa: CASSYGTGSGETQYF
CDR3nt: TGTGCCAGCAGTTACGGGACAGGATCAGGAGAGACCCAGTACTTC
d_gene: TRBD1
j_gene: TRBJ2-5
len: 15
abundance: many
v_gene: TRBV6-2/TRBV6-3

CDR3aa: CASSLAEVPEAFF
CDR3nt: TGCGCCAGCAGCTTGGCCGAAGTTCCTGAAGCTTTCTTT
d_gene: -
j_gene: TRBJ1-1
len: 13
abundance: many
v_gene: TRBV5-1

CDR3aa: CASSQENSFDTDTQYF
CDR3nt: TGCGCCAGCAGCCAAGAGAACAGTTTTGACACAGATACGCAGTATTTT
d_gene: -
j_gene: TRBJ2-3
len: 16
abundance: many
v_gene: TRBV4-3

CDR3aa: CASSLEPKGQETQYF
CDR3nt: TGTGCCAGCAGCTTAGAGCCCAAGGGGCAAGAGACCCAGTACTTC
d_gene: -
j_gene: TRBJ2-5
len: 15
abundance: -
v_gene: TRBV11-1

CDR3aa: CASSLRGGGNQPQHF
CDR3nt: TGCGCCAGCAGCTTGAGGGGCGGCGGCAATCAGCCCCAGCATTTT
d_gene: -
j_gene: TRBJ1-5
len: 15
abundance: -
v_gene: TRBV5-1

CDR3aa: CSATPTAGDLHEQFF
CDR3nt: TGCAGTGCTACCCCGACAGCGGGGGACCTCCATGAGCAGTTCTTC
d_gene: TRBD2
j_gene: TRBJ2-1
len: 15
abundance: many
v_gene: TRBV20-1

CDR3aa: CASSETRDYEQYF
CDR3nt: TGTGCCAGCAGTGAAACCCGGGACTACGAGCAGTACTTC
d_gene: -
j_gene: TRBJ2-7
len: 13
abundance: few
v_gene: TRBV6-1

CDR3aa: CSATNGDGYTF
CDR3nt: TGCAGTGCCACAAACGGGGATGGCTACACCTTC
d_gene: -
j_gene: TRBJ1-2
len: 11
abundance: -
v_gene: TRBV20-1

CDR3aa: CATSRAPGAYNEQFF
CDR3nt: TGTGCCACCAGCAGAGCTCCGGGGGCCTACAATGAGCAGTTCTTC
d_gene: -
j_gene: TRBJ2-1
len: 15
abundance: many
v_gene: TRBV15

CDR3aa: CASSLNGGDYGYTF
CDR3nt: TGTGCCAGCAGTTTAAACGGGGGTGACTATGGCTACACCTTC
d_gene: -
j_gene: TRBJ1-2
len: 14
abundance: -
v_gene: TRBV12-3/TRBV12-4

CDR3aa: CSAVGAGANTGELFF
CDR3nt: TGCAGCGCCGTTGGAGCGGGGGCTAACACCGGGGAGCTGTTTTTT
d_gene: TRBD2
j_gene: TRBJ2-2
len: 15
abundance: -
v_gene: TRBV29-1

CDR3aa: CASSHNDRGPHNEQFF
CDR3nt: TGTGCCAGCAGTCACAACGACAGGGGGCCACACAATGAGCAGTTCTTC
d_gene: TRBD1
j_gene: TRBJ2-1
len: 16
abundance: few
v_gene: TRBV12-3/TRBV12-4